These T cell receptor beta chains were read from a single sample in a study of blood T cell repertoires in COVID-19. Repertoires were generated with immunoSEQ multiplex PCR, while TCRdb's copy carries only in-frame clones and drops some. The sample contains tens of thousands of clones, 70% to 80% of which appear only once. The sample comprised peripheral blood. The origin of the receptors is a man aged 60-69 years with active or convalescent COVID-19. CDR3s include the opening cysteine and the closing phenylalanine or tryptophan. The order of the fields is J gene, CDR3 length, V gene, clone size, D gene, CDR3 DNA, CDR3 protein. The D gene is left open where the match is weak. A row's size may be missing; if present it is once, few, many or a size class.

J gene: TRBJ2-1
CDR3 length: 15
V gene: TRBV5-4
clone size: -
D gene: TRBD2
CDR3 DNA: TGTGCCAGCAGCTTGATTCGGGGGGGGTACAATGAGCAGTTCTTC
CDR3 protein: CASSLIRGGYNEQFF

J gene: TRBJ2-1
CDR3 length: 15
V gene: TRBV7-3
clone size: -
D gene: TRBD2
CDR3 DNA: TGTGCCAGCAGCTCCGAGCGGGGGAGCTCCTCTGAGCAGTTCTTC
CDR3 protein: CASSSERGSSSEQFF

J gene: TRBJ2-7
CDR3 length: 16
V gene: TRBV18
clone size: -
D gene: TRBD1
CDR3 DNA: TGTGCCAGCTCACCAACGTCCGGGGACAGGGTCAGAGAGCAGTACTTC
CDR3 protein: CASSPTSGDRVREQYF

J gene: TRBJ1-2
CDR3 length: 12
V gene: TRBV7-9
clone size: few
D gene: -
CDR3 DNA: TGTGCCAGCAGCTCGGGTAACTATGGCTACACCTTC
CDR3 protein: CASSSGNYGYTF

J gene: TRBJ2-2
CDR3 length: 12
V gene: TRBV28
clone size: many
D gene: -
CDR3 DNA: TGTGCCAGCAGTTTTGGAGCCGGGGAGCTGTTTTTT
CDR3 protein: CASSFGAGELFF

J gene: TRBJ2-7
CDR3 length: 16
V gene: TRBV19
clone size: few
D gene: -
CDR3 DNA: TGTGCCAGTAGTCAATTACCCAGGACAGAGAGAACCGAGCAGTACTTC
CDR3 protein: CASSQLPRTERTEQYF

J gene: TRBJ2-1
CDR3 length: 13
V gene: TRBV2
clone size: -
D gene: -
CDR3 DNA: TGTGCCAGCGACTCAACAGGGATCGTTGAGCAGTTCTTC
CDR3 protein: CASDSTGIVEQFF

J gene: TRBJ2-7
CDR3 length: 15
V gene: TRBV2
clone size: -
D gene: TRBD1
CDR3 DNA: TGTGCCAGCAGTGATTCGGGGGACAGGTCCTACGAGCAGTACTTC
CDR3 protein: CASSDSGDRSYEQYF

J gene: TRBJ1-2
CDR3 length: 14
V gene: TRBV11-2
clone size: -
D gene: TRBD1
CDR3 DNA: TGTGCCAGCAGCAGAGGACAGGGTGGATATGGCTACACCTTC
CDR3 protein: CASSRGQGGYGYTF

J gene: TRBJ2-7
CDR3 length: 15
V gene: TRBV14
clone size: -
D gene: -
CDR3 DNA: TGTGCCAGCAGCCAAGATCCAGGGCCGTTGAGCGAGCAGTACTTC
CDR3 protein: CASSQDPGPLSEQYF

J gene: TRBJ1-2
CDR3 length: 13
V gene: TRBV2
clone size: -
D gene: -
CDR3 DNA: TGTGCCAGCAGTGATCAGGGGTTAAGTGGCTACACCTTC
CDR3 protein: CASSDQGLSGYTF

J gene: TRBJ1-6
CDR3 length: 13
V gene: TRBV18
clone size: few
D gene: -
CDR3 DNA: TGTGCCAGCTCACCACCCTCGACAGGACCCCTCCACTTT
CDR3 protein: CASSPPSTGPLHF

J gene: TRBJ2-7
CDR3 length: 15
V gene: TRBV5-6
clone size: -
D gene: -
CDR3 DNA: TGTGCCAGCAGACAGGGTGGTTTAGAGCTGGACGAGCAGTACTTC
CDR3 protein: CASRQGGLELDEQYF

J gene: TRBJ2-3
CDR3 length: 17
V gene: TRBV19
clone size: -
D gene: TRBD2
CDR3 DNA: TGTGCCAGTAGTATAGATGTACTAGCGGGGAACACAGATACGCAGTATTTT
CDR3 protein: CASSIDVLAGNTDTQYF

J gene: TRBJ2-7
CDR3 length: 13
V gene: TRBV10-3
clone size: once
D gene: TRBD1
CDR3 DNA: TGTGCCATCAGTGGACAGGGGGCCTACGAGCAGTACTTC
CDR3 protein: CAISGQGAYEQYF

J gene: TRBJ1-1
CDR3 length: 14
V gene: TRBV2
clone size: -
D gene: TRBD1
CDR3 DNA: TGTGCCAGCAGTGGCCAGGGGGGCGGCACTGAAGCTTTCTTT
CDR3 protein: CASSGQGGGTEAFF

J gene: TRBJ1-1
CDR3 length: 13
V gene: TRBV5-1
clone size: -
D gene: -
CDR3 DNA: TGCGCCAGCAGCTTGTACGGGGACACTGAAGCTTTCTTT
CDR3 protein: CASSLYGDTEAFF

J gene: TRBJ1-1
CDR3 length: 13
V gene: TRBV12-3/TRBV12-4
clone size: -
D gene: -
CDR3 DNA: TGTGCCAGCAGAGGGACAACGAACACTGAAGCTTTCTTT
CDR3 protein: CASRGTTNTEAFF

J gene: TRBJ1-3
CDR3 length: 15
V gene: TRBV6-5
clone size: -
D gene: TRBD1
CDR3 DNA: TGTGCCAGCTGGGGGACAGCTTACTCTGGAAACACCATATATTTT
CDR3 protein: CASWGTAYSGNTIYF

J gene: TRBJ2-6
CDR3 length: 15
V gene: TRBV9
clone size: -
D gene: -
CDR3 DNA: TGTGCCAGCAGCGTTGACAACTCTGGGGCCAACGTCCTGACTTTC
CDR3 protein: CASSVDNSGANVLTF

J gene: TRBJ1-4
CDR3 length: 16
V gene: TRBV5-6
clone size: -
D gene: TRBD1
CDR3 DNA: TGTGCCAGCAGCTTCGGACAGGCAACAACTAATGAAAAACTGTTTTTT
CDR3 protein: CASSFGQATTNEKLFF

J gene: TRBJ1-2
CDR3 length: 17
V gene: TRBV30
clone size: -
D gene: -
CDR3 DNA: TGTGCCTGGAGACGAGGGGGGGCTCTTACAACCCTCTATGGCTACACCTTC
CDR3 protein: CAWRRGGALTTLYGYTF

J gene: TRBJ2-7
CDR3 length: 14
V gene: TRBV5-1
clone size: -
D gene: -
CDR3 DNA: TGCGCCAGCAGCTTGGCCTGGGGCAGCGACGAGCAGTACTTC
CDR3 protein: CASSLAWGSDEQYF

J gene: TRBJ2-2
CDR3 length: 13
V gene: TRBV6-5
clone size: -
D gene: -
CDR3 DNA: TGTGCCAGCAAAGCGATTAACACCGGGGAGCTGTTTTTT
CDR3 protein: CASKAINTGELFF

J gene: TRBJ1-2
CDR3 length: 14
V gene: TRBV2
clone size: -
D gene: TRBD1
CDR3 DNA: TGTGCCAGCAGTGAGTCGCAGGGGGATGCCGTCTACACCTTC
CDR3 protein: CASSESQGDAVYTF

J gene: TRBJ2-2
CDR3 length: 15
V gene: TRBV15
clone size: -
D gene: TRBD1
CDR3 DNA: TGTGCCACCAGCGGGGACAGGGGGCTTAACGGGGAGCTGTTTTTT
CDR3 protein: CATSGDRGLNGELFF

J gene: TRBJ1-4
CDR3 length: 12
V gene: TRBV6-2/TRBV6-3
clone size: -
D gene: TRBD1
CDR3 DNA: TGTGCCAGCAGTTACGGGGACAGGGAATACATTTTT
CDR3 protein: CASSYGDREYIF

J gene: TRBJ2-7
CDR3 length: 16
V gene: TRBV7-9
clone size: -
D gene: TRBD1
CDR3 DNA: TGTGCCAGCAGCCATCTCGCGGGACAGGGACCCTACGAGCAGTACTTC
CDR3 protein: CASSHLAGQGPYEQYF

J gene: TRBJ1-5
CDR3 length: 12
V gene: TRBV7-9
clone size: -
D gene: -
CDR3 DNA: TGTGCCAGCAGCTTACAGAATCAGCCCCAGCATTTT
CDR3 protein: CASSLQNQPQHF

J gene: TRBJ2-3
CDR3 length: 18
V gene: TRBV27
clone size: -
D gene: -
CDR3 DNA: TGTGCCAGCAGTTTACCACCGACTAGAATAGTGGGCACAGATACGCAGTATTTT
CDR3 protein: CASSLPPTRIVGTDTQYF

J gene: TRBJ2-7
CDR3 length: 15
V gene: TRBV7-3
clone size: -
D gene: -
CDR3 DNA: TGTGCCAGCAGCTTAACGGCAGGCACGATCAGCGAGCAGTACTTC
CDR3 protein: CASSLTAGTISEQYF

J gene: TRBJ2-1
CDR3 length: 17
V gene: TRBV24-1
clone size: -
D gene: -
CDR3 DNA: TGTGCCACCAGTGATCCACCCGGGAGCAATTCCTACAATGAGCAGTTCTTC
CDR3 protein: CATSDPPGSNSYNEQFF

J gene: TRBJ2-7
CDR3 length: 12
V gene: TRBV12-3/TRBV12-4
clone size: -
D gene: TRBD2
CDR3 DNA: TGTGCCAGCGATCGGGGGGACGGCGAGCAGTACTTC
CDR3 protein: CASDRGDGEQYF

J gene: TRBJ2-1
CDR3 length: 15
V gene: TRBV11-3
clone size: -
D gene: -
CDR3 DNA: TGTGCCAGCAGCCCGGCGGGCCTACGGGATGTAGAGCAGTTCTTC
CDR3 protein: CASSPAGLRDVEQFF

J gene: TRBJ1-1
CDR3 length: 15
V gene: TRBV7-2
clone size: -
D gene: -
CDR3 DNA: TGTGCCAGCAGCTTCTCAGGGGCCCTGAACACTGAAGCTTTCTTT
CDR3 protein: CASSFSGALNTEAFF

J gene: TRBJ2-1
CDR3 length: 13
V gene: TRBV29-1
clone size: once
D gene: -
CDR3 DNA: TGCAGCGTTGAAGCCTCAGGGACAAATGAGCAGTTCTTC
CDR3 protein: CSVEASGTNEQFF

J gene: TRBJ2-7
CDR3 length: 14
V gene: TRBV10-3
clone size: few
D gene: TRBD1
CDR3 DNA: TGTGCCATCCGAAGGGACAGTGAGTTGCACGAGCAGTACTTC
CDR3 protein: CAIRRDSELHEQYF

J gene: TRBJ2-3
CDR3 length: 12
V gene: TRBV12-3/TRBV12-4
clone size: -
D gene: -
CDR3 DNA: TGTGCCAGCAGTCCTAGCTCTAATACGCAGTATTTT
CDR3 protein: CASSPSSNTQYF

J gene: TRBJ1-6
CDR3 length: 15
V gene: TRBV7-6
clone size: -
D gene: TRBD1
CDR3 DNA: TGTGCCAGCAGCTTACGTGGAGGGGGCGATTCACCCCTCCACTTT
CDR3 protein: CASSLRGGGDSPLHF

J gene: TRBJ2-7
CDR3 length: 15
V gene: TRBV6-5
clone size: once
D gene: TRBD1
CDR3 DNA: TGTGCCAGCGCAACATCCGGGACAGGGTCCTACGAGCAGTACTTC
CDR3 protein: CASATSGTGSYEQYF

J gene: TRBJ1-5
CDR3 length: 14
V gene: TRBV18
clone size: -
D gene: -
CDR3 DNA: TGTGCCAGCTCAAGAGGGGAGGTCAATCAGCCCCAGCATTTT
CDR3 protein: CASSRGEVNQPQHF

J gene: TRBJ1-1
CDR3 length: 12
V gene: TRBV3-1/TRBV3-2
clone size: -
D gene: -
CDR3 DNA: TGTGCCAGCAGCGAAGAAGGGGGGGGAGCTTTCTTT
CDR3 protein: CASSEEGGGAFF

J gene: TRBJ2-1
CDR3 length: 13
V gene: TRBV7-8
clone size: -
D gene: -
CDR3 DNA: TGTGCCAGCAGCTCCCCCCTTTACAATGAGCAGTTCTTC
CDR3 protein: CASSSPLYNEQFF

J gene: TRBJ1-3
CDR3 length: 16
V gene: TRBV6-5
clone size: once
D gene: -
CDR3 DNA: TGTGCCAGCAGTTACTCTGAGGGCGACTCTGGAAACACCATATATTTT
CDR3 protein: CASSYSEGDSGNTIYF

J gene: TRBJ1-4
CDR3 length: 15
V gene: TRBV5-1
clone size: -
D gene: -
CDR3 DNA: TGCGCCAGCAGCTCCTCACACCCAACTAATGAAAAACTGTTTTTT
CDR3 protein: CASSSSHPTNEKLFF

J gene: TRBJ2-3
CDR3 length: 13
V gene: TRBV6-5
clone size: few
D gene: TRBD1
CDR3 DNA: TGTGCCAGCGGAGAACAGGGGATAGATACGCAGTATTTT
CDR3 protein: CASGEQGIDTQYF

J gene: TRBJ1-5
CDR3 length: 16
V gene: TRBV28
clone size: -
D gene: TRBD1
CDR3 DNA: TGTGCCAGCAGTTTTCGCAGGGACAGGGTCGATCAGCCCCAGCATTTT
CDR3 protein: CASSFRRDRVDQPQHF

J gene: TRBJ1-2
CDR3 length: 12
V gene: TRBV25-1
clone size: -
D gene: -
CDR3 DNA: TGTGCCAGCAGTGAATATGGGCTAGGCTACACCTTC
CDR3 protein: CASSEYGLGYTF

J gene: TRBJ2-7
CDR3 length: 14
V gene: TRBV20-1
clone size: -
D gene: TRBD1
CDR3 DNA: TGCAGTGCTCGTGGACAGGGCCACTCCTACGAGCAGTACTTC
CDR3 protein: CSARGQGHSYEQYF

J gene: TRBJ1-6
CDR3 length: 17
V gene: TRBV5-5
clone size: -
D gene: -
CDR3 DNA: TGTGCCAGCAGCTGGAGCGCGGATGCCACCTATAATTCACCCCTCCACTTT
CDR3 protein: CASSWSADATYNSPLHF

J gene: TRBJ2-1
CDR3 length: 16
V gene: TRBV7-9
clone size: -
D gene: TRBD1
CDR3 DNA: TGTGCCAGCAGCAAAGACAGGGGCCACACCTACAATGAGCAGTTCTTC
CDR3 protein: CASSKDRGHTYNEQFF

J gene: TRBJ2-5
CDR3 length: 16
V gene: TRBV4-3
clone size: -
D gene: TRBD2
CDR3 DNA: TGCGCCAGCAGCCAAGATCTAGCGGGGGGGCCTAGGACCCAGTACTTC
CDR3 protein: CASSQDLAGGPRTQYF

J gene: TRBJ2-7
CDR3 length: 12
V gene: TRBV6-2/TRBV6-3
clone size: few
D gene: -
CDR3 DNA: TGTGCCAGCAGTCGGGTCTCCTACGAGCAGTACTTC
CDR3 protein: CASSRVSYEQYF

J gene: TRBJ1-1
CDR3 length: 13
V gene: TRBV5-4
clone size: -
D gene: -
CDR3 DNA: TGTGCCAGCAGCTGGGACTTGAACACTGAAGCTTTCTTT
CDR3 protein: CASSWDLNTEAFF